Presented here are 3 T cell receptor beta chains from one specimen sequenced in a study of blood T cell repertoires in COVID-19. Measured with immunoSEQ multiplex PCR; TCRdb has only the in-frame clones, and not every one. The sample records about 120,000 clones, approximately 87% being singletons. The sample taken for sequencing was peripheral blood. The receptors stem from a woman aged 45-59 years with acute or convalescent COVID-19.

V usage is TRBV6-2 or TRBV6-3 and J usage is TRBJ2-7; no reliable D call. The germline V gene encodes CDR1 MNHEY and CDR2 SVGEGT. This CDR3 comprises 14 residues. V gave up 2 bases and J gave up 3 bases, with 11 bases separating them. CDR3 protein: CASSYPYRSYEQYF. The CDR3 DNA is TGTGCCAGCAGTTACCCGTACAGAAGCTACGAGCAGTACTTC.

This chain links TRBV7-2 with TRBJ1-6; D call uncertain. Trimming stripped 1 base from V and 6 bases from J, with 7 bases between. Germline values: CDR1 SGHTA, CDR2 FQGNSA. This CDR3 has 14 residues. The CDR3 nucleotides are TGTGCCAGCAGCTTAGAGGGAGCTAATTCACCCCTCCACTTT. Its protein is CASSLEGANSPLHF.

This rearrangement joins TRBV27 to TRBJ1-6; 11 nucleotides align to TRBD1. Germline V gene sequence: CDR1 MNHEY, CDR2 SMNVEV (reference sequence). The CDR3 length is 19 residues. After removal of 7 bases from V and 7 bases from J, the junction contained 18 bases not matched to a gene. In DNA, the CDR3 is TGTGCCAGCAAGGGGAGGAGACCGGGACAGGGGGTGGTGAATTCACCCCTCCACTTT. Protein sequence: CASKGRRPGQGVVNSPLHF.